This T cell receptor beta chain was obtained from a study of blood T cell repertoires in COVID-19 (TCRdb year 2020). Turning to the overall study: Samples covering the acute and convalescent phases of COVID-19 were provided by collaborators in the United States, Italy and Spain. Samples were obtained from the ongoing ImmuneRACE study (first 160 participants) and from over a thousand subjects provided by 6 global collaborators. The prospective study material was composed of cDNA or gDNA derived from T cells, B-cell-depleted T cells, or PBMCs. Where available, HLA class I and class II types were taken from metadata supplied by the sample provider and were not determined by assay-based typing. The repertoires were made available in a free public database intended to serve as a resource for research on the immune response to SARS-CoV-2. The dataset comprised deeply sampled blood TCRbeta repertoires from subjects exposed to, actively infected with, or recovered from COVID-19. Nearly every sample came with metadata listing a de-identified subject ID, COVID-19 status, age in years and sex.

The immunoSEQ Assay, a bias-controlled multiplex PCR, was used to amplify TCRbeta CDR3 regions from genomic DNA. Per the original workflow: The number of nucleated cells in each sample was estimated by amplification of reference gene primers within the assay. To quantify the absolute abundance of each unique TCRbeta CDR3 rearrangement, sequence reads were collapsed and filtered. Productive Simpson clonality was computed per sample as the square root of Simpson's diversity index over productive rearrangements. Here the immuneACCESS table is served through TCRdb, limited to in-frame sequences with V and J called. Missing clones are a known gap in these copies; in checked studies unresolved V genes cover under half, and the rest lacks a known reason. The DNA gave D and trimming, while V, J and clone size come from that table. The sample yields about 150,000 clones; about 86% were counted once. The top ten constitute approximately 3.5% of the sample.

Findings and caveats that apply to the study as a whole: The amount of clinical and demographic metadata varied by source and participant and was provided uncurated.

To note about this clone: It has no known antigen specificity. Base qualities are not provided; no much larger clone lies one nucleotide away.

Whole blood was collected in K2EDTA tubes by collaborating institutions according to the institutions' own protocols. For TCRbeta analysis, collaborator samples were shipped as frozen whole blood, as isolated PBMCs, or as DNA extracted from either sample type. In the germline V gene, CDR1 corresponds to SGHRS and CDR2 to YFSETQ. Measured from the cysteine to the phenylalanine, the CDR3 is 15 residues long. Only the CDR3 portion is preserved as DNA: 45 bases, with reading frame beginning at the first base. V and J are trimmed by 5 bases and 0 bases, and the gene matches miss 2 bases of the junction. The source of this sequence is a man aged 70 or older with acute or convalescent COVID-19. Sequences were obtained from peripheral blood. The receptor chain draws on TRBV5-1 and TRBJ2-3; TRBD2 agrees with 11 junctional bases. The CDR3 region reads CASRTSGMSTDTQYF. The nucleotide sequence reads TGCGCCAGCAGGACTAGCGGGATGAGCACAGATACGCAGTATTTT.